Sequencing of this T cell receptor (beta chain) was carried out in a study of T cell responses to AZD1222 COVID-19 vaccine. Comment on this clone: Its antigen is as yet unknown.

The germline gives CDR1 SEHNR, CDR2 FQNEAQ (reference sequence). V shed 4 bases and J shed 3 bases, with 9 bases lying between them. The CDR3 spans 13 residues. Study results and caveats: Sampling captured repertoires only after the peak T cell response. Epitopes outside B.1.351 and B.1.1.7 mutated regions reportedly drew nearly half of spike TCRs. Spike was spanned by vaccine-associated CD4 TCRs, with dominance at 160-218 and 743-854. Baseline testing showed seropositivity in only a handful of AZD1222 recipients.

Only in-frame clones appear in the TCRdb table, and some are missing; sequencing was by immunoSEQ multiplex PCR. The repertoire has 100,000 to 150,000 clones, approximately 94% of them found once; the top ten carry 5%. The sequences come from peripheral blood, collected 28 days after the second AZD1222 dose. The source of this sequence is an adult who received the AZD1222 COVID-19 vaccine. The chain recombines TRBV7-9 with TRBJ1-1; D not resolved. CDR3 sequence: CASSSQGHTEAFF. Here the CDR3 DNA reads TGTGCCAGCAGCTCTCAAGGCCACACTGAAGCTTTCTTT.